These 25 T cell receptor beta chains were sequenced from one sample in a study of T cell repertoires in aging, cancer and after chemotherapy. TCR beta rearrangements were amplified from peripheral blood genomic DNA. A mixed TRB-A/B primer pool amplified rearranged TRB by multiplex touch-down PCR. MiXCR was run by TCRdb on the multiplex PCR reads, yielding one entry per CDR3 protein. The profile shows roughly 5,300 distinct CDR3 sequences, about 30% of them singletons. Material for sequencing was blood. The receptors were gathered from a human donor with a solid tumor.

This clonotype is categorized as large. The V call is TRBV5-6, the J call TRBJ2-7; 7 bases fit TRBD2. J gave up 0 bases and V 0 bases, and 9 bases lay outside the gene matches. There are 17 residues in the CDR3. CDR1 and CDR2 (germline): SGHDT, YYEEEE. DNA for the CDR3: TGTGCCAGCAGCTTGGACCTAGCGGAGGACCGCTCCTACGAGCAGTACTTC. Amino acid sequence: CASSLDLAEDRSYEQYF.

This clonotype is medium-sized in the sample. The chain uses TRBV5-6 and TRBJ1-3, with a possible D match to TRBD1 (6 bases). Trimming took off 1 base at V and 3 bases at J, with 11 bases between the two ends. The CDR3 length is 15 residues. Germline values: CDR1 SGHDT, CDR2 YYEEEE. CDR3 protein: CASSLRGTLGNTIYF. The CDR3 DNA reads TGTGCCAGCAGCTTGCGTGGGACACTTGGAAACACCATATATTTT.

The chain couples TRBV7-2 to TRBJ2-7, with 10 bases lining up with TRBD1. After removal of 4 bases from V and 4 bases from J, the junction contained 7 bases not matched to a gene. Germline CDR1 reads SGHTA; CDR2 reads FQGNSA. The CDR3 has 15 residues. The CDR3 sequence: CASSYNPGQGYEQYF. CDR3 DNA: TGTGCCAGCAGCTATAACCCGGGACAGGGGTACGAGCAGTACTTC.

This clonotype is medium-sized by share. The chain is built from TRBV6-1 and TRBJ2-1; 8 nucleotides match TRBD2. Germline V gene sequence: CDR1 MNHNS, CDR2 SASEGT. Trimming at V came to 3 bases and at J to 4 bases, leaving 5 bases not matched to a gene. The CDR3 covers 15 residues. The CDR3 here is CASSDTAGGYNEQFF. The CDR3 region has the DNA TGTGCCAGCAGTGATACCGCGGGAGGTTACAATGAGCAGTTCTTC.

A few counts support this clonotype. The chain combines TRBV7-2 with TRBJ2-5, with TRBD2 matching over 8 bases. The CDR3 is made up of 15 amino acids. The germline CDR1 and CDR2 sequences are SGHTA and FQGNSA. Unmatched junction bases numbered 7, after V lost 5 bases and J lost 2 bases. Here the CDR3 reads CASSVSGSIQETQYF. CDR3 nucleotides: TGTGCCAGCAGCGTCAGCGGGAGTATACAAGAGACCCAGTACTTC.

CDR3 sequence reads: CSARSGDDDEKLFF. Here the CDR3 DNA reads TGCAGTGCTAGATCGGGGGACGATGATGAAAAACTGTTTTTT. The rearrangement uses TRBV20-1 and TRBJ1-4; tentative D call: TRBD1 (5 bases). CDR3 length equals 14 residues. V lost 2 bases and J 6 bases, leaving 13 bases between the germline ends. Germline CDR1 reads DFQATT; CDR2 reads SNEGSKA (reference sequence).

This clonotype has more than one count but fewer than ten. The chain uses TRBV10-3 and TRBJ2-3; D perhaps matches TRBD1 (6 bases). The CDR3 loop spans 20 amino acids. Germline V lookup: CDR1 ENHRY, CDR2 SYGVKD. V was clipped by 0 bases and J by 4 bases, with 26 bases between them. CDR3 amino acids: CAISESLGTHGVGGPDTQYF. The CDR3 bases are TGTGCCATCAGTGAGTCGTTGGGGACACACGGAGTTGGGGGCCCAGATACGCAGTATTTT.

In this sample, this clonotype turned up a few times. The chain links TRBV5-1 to TRBJ2-5; 9 bases align to TRBD2. V was pared by 1 base and J by 4 bases, with 2 bases of the junction left unmatched. In germline, CDR1 is SGHRS, CDR2 YFSETQ. The CDR3 is 14 residues long. CDR3 coding DNA: TGCGCCAGCAGCTTGAATAGCGGGGGAGAGACCCAGTACTTC. This encodes CASSLNSGGETQYF.

This clonotype qualifies as medium-sized. CDR3 sequence (DNA): TGCAGCGTCGGGAGCGCAACTAATGAAAAACTGTTTTTT. It specifies CSVGSATNEKLFF. This chain joins TRBV29-1 and TRBJ1-4; D remains unclear. Germline V CDR1 and CDR2: SQVTM, ANQGSEA. This CDR3 spans 13 amino acids. V was shortened by 6 bases and J by 0 bases, with 8 bases between the two germline ends. The full variable domain, in which reference TRBV29-1 and TRBJ1-4 provide the parts outside the CDR3, is SAVISQKPSRDICQRGTSLTIQCQVDSQVTMMFWYRQQPGQSLTLIATANQGSEATYESGFVIDKFPISRPNLTFSTLTVSNMSPEDSSIYLCSVGSATNEKLFFGSGTQLSVL.

This clonotype has only a few counts. This chain links TRBV5-4 with TRBJ1-1, with a possible D match to TRBD1 (5 bases). Germline CDR1 SGHNT, CDR2 YYREEE (reference sequence). V was clipped by 4 bases and J by 1 base, with 11 bases between them. This CDR3 is 14 amino acids long. The CDR3, as DNA: TGTGCCAGCAGCCCCGTGGGGGGGAACACTGAAGCTTTCTTT. It is translated as CASSPVGGNTEAFF.

By sample share, this clonotype is medium-sized. The V call is TRBV11-1, the J call TRBJ2-2, with TRBD1 matching 9 bases. The V gene's germline CDR1 is SGHAT and CDR2 FQDESV (reference sequence). V shed 5 bases, J shed 1 base, and the junction held 2 bases outside the gene matches. The CDR3 has 15 residues. The CDR3 sequence: CASSPDRGNTGELFF. CDR3 DNA: TGTGCCAGCAGCCCGGACAGGGGGAACACCGGGGAGCTGTTTTTT.

For this clonotype: At one end, the junction sequence differs from germline, possibly due to a read error. This sequence joins TRBV5-5 and TRBJ2-7; D gene uncertain. This CDR3 is built from 16 residues. Germline V CDR1 and CDR2: SGHKS, YYEKEE (reference sequence). The CDR3, as DNA: TGCGCCAGCAGCTTGGATCCCAGCTCTAGCTCCTACGAGCAGTACTTC. This translates into CASSLDPSSSSYEQYF.

This clonotype is medium-sized by share. The rearrangement joins TRBV10-3 to TRBJ2-2, with D possibly TRBD2 on 6 matching bases. Germline CDR1 reads ENHRY; CDR2 reads SYGVKD. CDR3 length equals 15 residues. V lost 2 bases and J lost 3, with 10 bases in between. CDR3 in amino acids: CAISERGRHTGELFF. The CDR3 DNA reads as TGTGCCATCAGTGAGAGAGGGAGGCACACCGGGGAGCTGTTTTTT.

By sample fraction, this clonotype is medium-sized. This sequence joins TRBV6-2 or TRBV6-3 and TRBJ2-1, with TRBD1 matching 8 bases. CDR1 and CDR2 (germline): MNHEY, SVGEGT. This CDR3 contains 14 residues. Trimming at V came to 10 bases and at J to 7 bases, leaving 12 bases not matched to a gene. The DNA for the CDR3 is TGTGCCACAGGGACGGGGACAGGATGGAATGAGCAGTTCTTC. As protein: CATGTGTGWNEQFF.

V is TRBV7-2 and J is TRBJ2-7, with D perhaps TRBD1 or TRBD2 (6 bases each). The V and J ends lost 1 base and 1 base respectively, with 11 bases between them. This CDR3 is 15 amino acids long. Germline CDR1 is SGHTA and CDR2 is FQGNSA. CDR3 region: CASSLGGALSYEQYF. Written as DNA, the CDR3 is TGTGCCAGCAGCTTAGGGGGGGCATTGTCCTACGAGCAGTACTTC.

This clonotype was counted between two and nine times. The V call is TRBV7-2, the J call TRBJ1-5; D is unresolved. This CDR3 spans 15 amino acids. The ends were cut back, 5 bases at V and 3 bases at J, with 14 bases in the middle. From germline, CDR1 is SGHTA and CDR2 FQGNSA. CDR3 residues: CASSLTRGYNQPQHF. CDR3 nucleotide sequence: TGTGCCAGCAGCCTCACCCGGGGTTACAATCAGCCCCAGCATTTT. The full variable domain, in which reference TRBV7-2 and TRBJ1-5 provide the parts outside the CDR3, is GAGVSQSPSNKVTEKGKDVELRCDPISGHTALYWYRQSLGQGLEFLIYFQGNSAPDKSGLPSDRFSAERTGGSVSTLTIQRTQQEDSAVYLCASSLTRGYNQPQHFGDGTRLSIL.

This clonotype counts as medium-sized (0.01 to 0.1%). V usage is TRBV27 and J usage is TRBJ2-3, with a possible D match to TRBD2 (6 bases). The CDR3 extends over 13 amino acids. The germline V and J ends were trimmed by 2 bases and 6 bases, with 9 bases remaining between them. From germline, CDR1 is MNHEY and CDR2 SMNVEV (reference sequence). This chain's CDR3 is CASSLRLADTQYF. The DNA of the CDR3 is TGTGCCAGCAGTTTACGGCTAGCGGATACGCAGTATTTT.

This chain joins TRBV5-1 and TRBJ1-4; no clear D. The ends were cut back, 3 bases at V and 0 bases at J, with 21 bases in the middle. Germline CDR1 and CDR2: SGHRS and YFSETQ. CDR3 length equals 19 residues. CDR3 nucleotide sequence: TGCGCCAGCAGCTCGTCGAATAGAGGTTTGAGAGCAACTAATGAAAAACTGTTTTTT. Translation gives CASSSSNRGLRATNEKLFF.

The chain employs TRBV5-1 and TRBJ1-1, with D perhaps TRBD1 (5 bases). V dropped 4 bases and J dropped 0 bases, with 10 bases sitting between them. CDR1 SGHRS and CDR2 YFSETQ come from the germline V gene. The CDR3 runs 14 residues. Here the CDR3 reads CASSQGPMNTEAFF. CDR3 in DNA: TGCGCCAGCAGCCAGGGACCGATGAACACTGAAGCTTTCTTT. The full variable domain, its missing parts supplied by reference TRBV5-1 and TRBJ1-1, is KAGVTQTPRYLIKTRGQQVTLSCSPISGHRSVSWYQQTPGQGLQFLFEYFSETQRNKGNFPGRFSGRQFSNSRSEMNVSTLELGDSALYLCASSQGPMNTEAFFGQGTRLTVV.

V usage is TRBV24-1 and J usage is TRBJ2-1; TRBD2 agrees at 10 bases. With V trimmed by 4 bases and J by 9 bases, 11 bases remained unmatched. The CDR3 consists of 16 residues. Germline V gene data show CDR1 as KGHDR and CDR2 as SFDVKD. The CDR3 is CATSDLLAGVSGEQFF. In nucleotides, the CDR3 is TGTGCCACCAGTGACCTTCTAGCGGGAGTAAGCGGTGAGCAGTTCTTC.

The J gene is TRBJ2-3, the V gene TRBV7-2, with 10 bases lining up with TRBD2. The germline gives CDR1 SGHTA, CDR2 FQGNSA. The CDR3 is made up of 18 amino acids. Germline trimming cut 2 bases from V and 2 bases from J; bases unmatched to any gene: 10. This CDR3 reads CASSLRGLARTLTDTQYF. CDR3 sequence (DNA): TGTGCCAGCAGCTTAAGGGGACTAGCGCGCACGCTCACAGATACGCAGTATTTT.

This clonotype is classed as medium-sized (0.01 to 0.1%). The chain combines TRBV19 with TRBJ1-2, with D perhaps matching TRBD1 (5 bases). In germline, CDR1 is LNHDA, CDR2 SQIVND (reference sequence). The germline V and J ends were trimmed by 0 bases and 2 bases, with 22 bases remaining between them. CDR3 length: 19 amino acids. The CDR3 is CASSIDTGHHVNFNYGYTF. The CDR3 region has the DNA TGTGCCAGTAGTATAGATACAGGACACCACGTTAATTTCAACTATGGCTACACCTTC.

This clonotype is medium-sized in the sample. The chain recombines TRBV19 with TRBJ2-3; D is perhaps TRBD1 (5 bases). Deletions cut 3 bases from V and 8 bases from J, with 9 bases between. The CDR3 covers 12 residues. CDR1 and CDR2 from the germline V gene are LNHDA and SQIVND (reference sequence). The CDR3 nucleotides are TGTGCCAGTAGTATGACAGCAGGTACGCAGTATTTT. This gives the protein CASSMTAGTQYF.

V gene TRBV6-5 combines with J gene TRBJ2-7; D tentatively reads TRBD1 or TRBD2 (6 bases each). The CDR3 is made up of 13 amino acids. V was trimmed by 8 bases and J by 7 bases, leaving 18 bases between them. In germline, CDR1 is MNHEY, CDR2 SVGAGI. The CDR3 reads CASSKGGPREQYF. The CDR3 nucleotides read TGTGCCAGCTCCAAAGGGGGGCCAAGGGAGCAGTACTTC.

Concerning this clonotype itself: A read error may be the cause here, since a much bigger clone is one base away. The chain couples TRBV12-3 or TRBV12-4 to TRBJ2-1, with 7 bases aligning to TRBD1. The V gene end was trimmed by 6 bases and the J gene end by 10 bases; junction bases not matched to a gene: 12. The length of the CDR3 is 14 residues. The CDR3: CASSPAQGNVEQFF. The CDR3, as DNA: TGTGCCAGCAGCCCGGCACAGGGGAACGTGGAGCAGTTCTTC.